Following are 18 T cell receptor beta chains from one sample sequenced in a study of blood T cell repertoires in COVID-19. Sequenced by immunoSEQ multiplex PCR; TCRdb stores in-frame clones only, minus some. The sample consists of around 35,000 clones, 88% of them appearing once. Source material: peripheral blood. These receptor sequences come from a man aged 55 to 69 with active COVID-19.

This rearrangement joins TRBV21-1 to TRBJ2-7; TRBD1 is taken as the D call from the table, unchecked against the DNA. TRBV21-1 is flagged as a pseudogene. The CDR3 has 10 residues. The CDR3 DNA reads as TGTGCCAGCACTTCAGGACAAGGCCCGTTC. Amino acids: CASTSGQGPF.

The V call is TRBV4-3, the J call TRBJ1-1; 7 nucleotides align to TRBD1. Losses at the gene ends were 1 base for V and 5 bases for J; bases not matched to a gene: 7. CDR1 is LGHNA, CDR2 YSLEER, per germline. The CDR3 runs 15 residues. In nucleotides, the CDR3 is TGCGCCAGCAGCCAAGTACGGGACAGTGGAACTGAAGCTTTCTTT. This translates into CASSQVRDSGTEAFF.

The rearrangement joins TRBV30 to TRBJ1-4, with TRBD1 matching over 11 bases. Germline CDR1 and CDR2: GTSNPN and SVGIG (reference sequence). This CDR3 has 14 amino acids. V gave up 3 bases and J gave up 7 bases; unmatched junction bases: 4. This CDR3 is CAWRQDRGREKLFF. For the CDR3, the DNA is TGTGCCTGGAGACAGGACAGGGGGCGTGAAAAACTGTTTTTT.

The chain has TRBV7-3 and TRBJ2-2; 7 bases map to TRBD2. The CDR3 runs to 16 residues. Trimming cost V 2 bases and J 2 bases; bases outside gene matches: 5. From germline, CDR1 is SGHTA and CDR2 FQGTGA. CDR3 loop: CASSLQAGPNTGELFF. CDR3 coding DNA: TGTGCCAGCAGCTTACAAGCGGGACCCAACACCGGGGAGCTGTTTTTT.

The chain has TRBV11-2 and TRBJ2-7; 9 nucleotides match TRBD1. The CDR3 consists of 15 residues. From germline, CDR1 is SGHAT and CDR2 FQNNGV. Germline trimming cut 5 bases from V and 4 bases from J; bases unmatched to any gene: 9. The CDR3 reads CASSLRTGDSYEQYF. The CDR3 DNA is TGTGCCAGCAGCCTCCGGACAGGGGATAGTTACGAGCAGTACTTC.

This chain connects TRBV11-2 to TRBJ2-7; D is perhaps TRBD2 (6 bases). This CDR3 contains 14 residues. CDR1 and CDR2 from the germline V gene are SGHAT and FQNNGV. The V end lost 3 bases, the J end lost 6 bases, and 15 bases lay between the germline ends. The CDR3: CASSFMFAGSEQYF. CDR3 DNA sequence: TGTGCCAGCAGCTTTATGTTCGCGGGATCCGAGCAGTACTTC. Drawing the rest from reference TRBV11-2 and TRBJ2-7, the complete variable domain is EAGVAQSPRYKIIEKRQSVAFWCNPISGHATLYWYQQILGQGPKLLIQFQNNGVVDDSQLPKDRFSAERLKGVDSTLKIQPAKLEDSAVYLCASSFMFAGSEQYFGPGTRLTVT.

The CDR3 protein is CASSPGTGRVNSPLHF. DNA for the CDR3: TGTGCCAGCAGCCCCGGGACAGGGCGAGTTAATTCACCCCTCCACTTT. The gene calls are TRBV7-9 and TRBJ1-6, with 9 bases aligning to TRBD1. The V and J ends lost 5 bases and 6 bases, in that order; junction bases with no gene match: 8. From germline, CDR1 is SEHNR and CDR2 FQNEAQ (reference sequence). The CDR3 sequence is 16 residues long. Together with reference TRBV7-9 and TRBJ1-6, the CDR3 gives the full variable domain: DTGVSQNPRHKITKRGQNVTFRCDPISEHNRLYWYRQTLGQGPEFLTYFQNEAQLEKSRLLSDRFSAERPKGSFSTLEIQRTEQGDSAMYLCASSPGTGRVNSPLHFGNGTRLTVT.

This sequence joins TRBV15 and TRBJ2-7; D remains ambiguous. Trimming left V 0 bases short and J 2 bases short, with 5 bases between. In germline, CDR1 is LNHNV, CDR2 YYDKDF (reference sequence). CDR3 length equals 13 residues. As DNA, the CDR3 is TGTGCCACCAGCAGAGAAACAGCCTACGAGCAGTACTTC. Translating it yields CATSRETAYEQYF.

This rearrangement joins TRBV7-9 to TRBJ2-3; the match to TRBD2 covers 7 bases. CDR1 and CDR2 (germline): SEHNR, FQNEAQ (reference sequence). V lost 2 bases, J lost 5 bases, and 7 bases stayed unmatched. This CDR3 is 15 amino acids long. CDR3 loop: CASSLWAGEGDTQYF. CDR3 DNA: TGTGCCAGCAGCTTATGGGCGGGAGAGGGAGATACGCAGTATTTT.

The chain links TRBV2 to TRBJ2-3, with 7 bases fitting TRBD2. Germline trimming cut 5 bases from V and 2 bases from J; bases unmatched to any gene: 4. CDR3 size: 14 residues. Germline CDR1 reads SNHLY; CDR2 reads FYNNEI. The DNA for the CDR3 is TGTGCCAGCAGTCGGACTAGAGACACAGATACGCAGTATTTT. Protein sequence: CASSRTRDTDTQYF.

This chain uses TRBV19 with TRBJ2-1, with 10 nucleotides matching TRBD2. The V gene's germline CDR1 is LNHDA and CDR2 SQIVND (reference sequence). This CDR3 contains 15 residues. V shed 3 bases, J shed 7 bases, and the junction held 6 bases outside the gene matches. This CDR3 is CASSIPAGGSNEQFF. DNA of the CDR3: TGTGCCAGTAGTATTCCAGCGGGAGGGAGTAATGAGCAGTTCTTC.

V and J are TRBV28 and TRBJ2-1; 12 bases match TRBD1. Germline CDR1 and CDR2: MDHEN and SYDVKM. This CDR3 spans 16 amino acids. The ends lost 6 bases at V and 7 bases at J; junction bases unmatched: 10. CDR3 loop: CASRPGTGGRGNEQFF. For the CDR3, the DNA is TGTGCCAGCAGACCCGGGACAGGGGGCCGGGGTAATGAGCAGTTCTTC.

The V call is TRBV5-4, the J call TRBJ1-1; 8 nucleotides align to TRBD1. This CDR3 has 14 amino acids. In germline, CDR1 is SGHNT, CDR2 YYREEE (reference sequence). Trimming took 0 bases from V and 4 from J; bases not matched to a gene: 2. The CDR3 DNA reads TGTGCCAGCAGCTTGGACAGGGGGGTCACTGAAGCTTTCTTT. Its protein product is CASSLDRGVTEAFF. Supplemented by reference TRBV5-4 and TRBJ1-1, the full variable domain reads ETGVTQSPTHLIKTRGQQVTLRCSSQSGHNTVSWYQQALGQGPQFIFQYYREEENGRGNFPPRFSGLQFPNYSSELNVNALELDDSALYLCASSLDRGVTEAFFGQGTRLTVV.

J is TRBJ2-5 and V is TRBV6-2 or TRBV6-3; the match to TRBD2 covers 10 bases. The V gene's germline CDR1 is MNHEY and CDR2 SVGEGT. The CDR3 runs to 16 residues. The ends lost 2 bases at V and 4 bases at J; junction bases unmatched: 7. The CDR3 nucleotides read TGTGCCAGCAGTTACCCCTCTAGCGGGAGTGGAGAGACCCAGTACTTC. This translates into CASSYPSSGSGETQYF.

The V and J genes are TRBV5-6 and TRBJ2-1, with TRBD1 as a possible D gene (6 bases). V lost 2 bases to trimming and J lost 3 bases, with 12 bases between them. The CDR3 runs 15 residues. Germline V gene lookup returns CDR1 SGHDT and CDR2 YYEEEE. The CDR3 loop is CASSLGTNDYNEQFF. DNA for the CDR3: TGTGCCAGCAGCTTAGGGACAAATGACTACAATGAGCAGTTCTTC.

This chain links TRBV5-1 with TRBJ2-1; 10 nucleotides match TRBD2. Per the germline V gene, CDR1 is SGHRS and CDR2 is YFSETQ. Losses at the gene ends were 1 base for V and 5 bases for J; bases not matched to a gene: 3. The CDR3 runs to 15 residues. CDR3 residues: CASSLSSGSHNEQFF. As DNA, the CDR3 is TGCGCCAGCAGCTTGTCTAGCGGGAGCCACAATGAGCAGTTCTTC. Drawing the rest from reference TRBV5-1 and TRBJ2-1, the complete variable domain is KAGVTQTPRYLIKTRGQQVTLSCSPISGHRSVSWYQQTPGQGLQFLFEYFSETQRNKGNFPGRFSGRQFSNSRSEMNVSTLELGDSALYLCASSLSSGSHNEQFFGPGTRLTVL.

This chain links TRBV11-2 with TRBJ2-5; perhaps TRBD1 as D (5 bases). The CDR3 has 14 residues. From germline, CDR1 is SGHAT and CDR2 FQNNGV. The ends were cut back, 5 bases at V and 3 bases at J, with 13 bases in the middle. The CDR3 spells CASSRLLGEETQYF. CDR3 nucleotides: TGTGCCAGCAGCCGACTTCTAGGGGAAGAGACCCAGTACTTC.

The CDR3 DNA is TGTGCCAGCAGTCCTGGGCGGGGTCAGGGGGGAAAAAACACCATATATTTT. Protein product: CASSPGRGQGGKNTIYF. V usage is TRBV27 and J usage is TRBJ1-3; TRBD1 aligns across 7 bases. Germline lookup yields CDR1 MNHEY and CDR2 SMNVEV (reference sequence). The CDR3 loop spans 17 amino acids. V trimming: 5 bases; J trimming: 6 bases; junction bases outside the gene matches: 16.